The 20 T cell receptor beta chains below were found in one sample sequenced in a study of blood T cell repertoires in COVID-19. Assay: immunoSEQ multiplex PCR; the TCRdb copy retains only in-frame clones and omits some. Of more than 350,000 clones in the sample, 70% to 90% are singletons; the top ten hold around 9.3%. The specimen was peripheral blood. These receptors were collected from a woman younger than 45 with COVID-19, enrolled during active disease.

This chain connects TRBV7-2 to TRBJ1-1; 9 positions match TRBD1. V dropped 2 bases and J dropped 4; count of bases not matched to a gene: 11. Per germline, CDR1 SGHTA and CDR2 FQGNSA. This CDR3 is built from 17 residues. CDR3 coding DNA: TGTGCCAGCAGCTTAAGGCCCGGGACAGGGACCAGCACTGAAGCTTTCTTT. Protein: CASSLRPGTGTSTEAFF.

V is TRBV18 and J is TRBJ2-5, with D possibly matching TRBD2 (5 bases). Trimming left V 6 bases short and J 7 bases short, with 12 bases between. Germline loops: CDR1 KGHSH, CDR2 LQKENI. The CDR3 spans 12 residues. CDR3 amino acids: CASSSGSGTQYF. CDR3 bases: TGTGCCAGCTCGTCGGGATCCGGGACCCAGTACTTC. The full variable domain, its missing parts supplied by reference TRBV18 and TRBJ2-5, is NAGVMQNPRHLVRRRGQEARLRCSPMKGHSHVYWYRQLPEEGLKFMVYLQKENIIDESGMPKERFSAEFPKEGPSILRIQQVVRGDSAAYFCASSSGSGTQYFGPGTRLLVL.

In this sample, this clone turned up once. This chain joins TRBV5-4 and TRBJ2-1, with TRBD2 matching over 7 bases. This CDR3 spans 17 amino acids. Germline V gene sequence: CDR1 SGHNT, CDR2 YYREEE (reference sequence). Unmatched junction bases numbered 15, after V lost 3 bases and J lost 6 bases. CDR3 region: CASSSTFRAGSSNEQFF. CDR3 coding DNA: TGTGCCAGCAGCTCGACGTTTCGAGCGGGAAGTAGCAATGAGCAGTTCTTC.

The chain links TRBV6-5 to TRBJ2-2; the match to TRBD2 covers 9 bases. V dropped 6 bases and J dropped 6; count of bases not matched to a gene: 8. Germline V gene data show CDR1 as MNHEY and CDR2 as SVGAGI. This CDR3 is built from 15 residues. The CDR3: CASSERGAVSGELFF. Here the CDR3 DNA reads TGTGCCAGCAGCGAGCGGGGGGCGGTGTCCGGGGAGCTGTTTTTT.

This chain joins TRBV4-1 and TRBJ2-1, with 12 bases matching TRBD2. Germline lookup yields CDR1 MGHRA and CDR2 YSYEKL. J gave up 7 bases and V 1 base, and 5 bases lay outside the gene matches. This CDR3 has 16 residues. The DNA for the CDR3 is TGCGCCAGCAGCCAAGTTGCTAGCGGGAGGGTTAATGAGCAGTTCTTC. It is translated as CASSQVASGRVNEQFF.

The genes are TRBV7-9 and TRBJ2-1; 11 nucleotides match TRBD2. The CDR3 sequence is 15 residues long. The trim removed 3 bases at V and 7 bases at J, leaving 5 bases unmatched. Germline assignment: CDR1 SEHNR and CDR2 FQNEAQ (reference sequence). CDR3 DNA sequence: TGTGCCAGCAGCTTTTACGGGACTAGCGGTAATGAGCAGTTCTTC. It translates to CASSFYGTSGNEQFF.

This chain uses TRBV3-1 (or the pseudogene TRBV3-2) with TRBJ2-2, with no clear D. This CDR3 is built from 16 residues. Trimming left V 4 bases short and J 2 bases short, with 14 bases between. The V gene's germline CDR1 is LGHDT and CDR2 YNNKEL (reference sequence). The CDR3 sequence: CASSPLDRSNTGELFF. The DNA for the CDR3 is TGTGCCAGCAGCCCCCTAGATCGGTCAAACACCGGGGAGCTGTTTTTT.

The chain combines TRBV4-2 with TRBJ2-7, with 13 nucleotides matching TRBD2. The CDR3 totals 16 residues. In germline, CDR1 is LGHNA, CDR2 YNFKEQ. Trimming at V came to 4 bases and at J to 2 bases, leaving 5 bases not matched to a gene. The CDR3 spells CASSPWTSGSTYEQYF. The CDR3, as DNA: TGTGCCAGCAGCCCGTGGACTAGCGGGAGTACCTACGAGCAGTACTTC.

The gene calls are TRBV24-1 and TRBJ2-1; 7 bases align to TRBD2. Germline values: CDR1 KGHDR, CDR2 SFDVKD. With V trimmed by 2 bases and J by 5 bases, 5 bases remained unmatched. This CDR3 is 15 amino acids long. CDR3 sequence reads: CATSDWTSTHNEQFF. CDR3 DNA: TGTGCCACCAGTGATTGGACTAGTACCCACAATGAGCAGTTCTTC.

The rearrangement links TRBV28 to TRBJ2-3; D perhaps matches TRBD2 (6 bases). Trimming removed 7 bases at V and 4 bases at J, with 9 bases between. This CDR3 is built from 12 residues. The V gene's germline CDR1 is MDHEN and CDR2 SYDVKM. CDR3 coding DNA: TGTGCCAGCACCCCGGGGGCAGATACGCAGTATTTT. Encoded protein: CASTPGADTQYF.

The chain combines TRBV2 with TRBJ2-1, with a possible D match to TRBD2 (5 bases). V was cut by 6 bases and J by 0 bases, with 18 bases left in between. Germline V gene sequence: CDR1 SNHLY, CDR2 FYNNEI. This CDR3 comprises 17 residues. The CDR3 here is CASRLDLAASSYNEQFF. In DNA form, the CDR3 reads TGTGCCAGCAGATTAGATCTAGCAGCCAGCTCCTACAATGAGCAGTTCTTC.

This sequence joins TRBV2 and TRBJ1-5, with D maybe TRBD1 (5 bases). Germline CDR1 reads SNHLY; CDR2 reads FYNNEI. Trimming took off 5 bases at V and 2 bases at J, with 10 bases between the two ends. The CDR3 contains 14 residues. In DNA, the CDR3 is TGTGCCAGCAGTCAGGGCTCGCGCAATCAGCCCCAGCATTTT. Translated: CASSQGSRNQPQHF.

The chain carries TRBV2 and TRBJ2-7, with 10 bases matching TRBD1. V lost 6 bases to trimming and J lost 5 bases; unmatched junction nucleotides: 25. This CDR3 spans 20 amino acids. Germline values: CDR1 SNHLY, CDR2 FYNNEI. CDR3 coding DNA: TGTGCCAGCAGCGTCCTGACAGGGGGCTTAGAGCGGAGCGAGTTAGACGAGCAGTACTTC. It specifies CASSVLTGGLERSELDEQYF. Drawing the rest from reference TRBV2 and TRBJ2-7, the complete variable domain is EPEVTQTPSHQVTQMGQEVILRCVPISNHLYFYWYRQILGQKVEFLVSFYNNEISEKSEIFDDQFSVERPDGSNFTLKIRSTKLEDSAMYFCASSVLTGGLERSELDEQYFGPGTRLTVT.

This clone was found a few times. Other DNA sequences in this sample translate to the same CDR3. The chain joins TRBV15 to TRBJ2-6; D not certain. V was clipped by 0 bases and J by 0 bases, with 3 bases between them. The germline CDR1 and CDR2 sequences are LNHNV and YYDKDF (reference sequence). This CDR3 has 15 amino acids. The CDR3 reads CATSRDGSGANVLTF. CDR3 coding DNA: TGTGCCACCAGCAGAGACGGCTCTGGGGCCAACGTCCTGACTTTC.

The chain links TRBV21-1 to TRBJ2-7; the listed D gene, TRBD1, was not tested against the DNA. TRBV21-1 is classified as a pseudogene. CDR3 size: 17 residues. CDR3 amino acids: CASSRQRMSRDTYEQYF. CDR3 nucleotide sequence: TGTGCCAGCAGCCGACAAAGAATGAGTAGAGACACCTACGAGCAGTACTTC.

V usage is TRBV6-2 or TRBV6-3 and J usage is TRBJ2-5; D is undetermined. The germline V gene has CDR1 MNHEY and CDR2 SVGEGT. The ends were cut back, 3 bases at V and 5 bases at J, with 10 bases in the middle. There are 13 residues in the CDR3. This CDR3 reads CASSYLPGETQYF. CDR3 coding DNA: TGTGCCAGCAGTTATCTGCCCGGGGAGACCCAGTACTTC.

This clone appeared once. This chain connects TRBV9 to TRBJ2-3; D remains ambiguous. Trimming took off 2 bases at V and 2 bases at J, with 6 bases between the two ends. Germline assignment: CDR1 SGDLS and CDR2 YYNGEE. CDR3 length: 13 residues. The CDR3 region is CASSVLVTDTQYF. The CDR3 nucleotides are TGTGCCAGCAGCGTCCTCGTCACAGATACGCAGTATTTT.

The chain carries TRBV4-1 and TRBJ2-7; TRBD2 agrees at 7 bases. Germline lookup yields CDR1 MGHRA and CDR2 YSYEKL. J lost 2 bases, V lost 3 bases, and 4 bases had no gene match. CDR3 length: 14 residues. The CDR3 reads CASSQTGTTYEQYF. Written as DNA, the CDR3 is TGCGCCAGCAGCCAGACCGGGACTACCTACGAGCAGTACTTC.

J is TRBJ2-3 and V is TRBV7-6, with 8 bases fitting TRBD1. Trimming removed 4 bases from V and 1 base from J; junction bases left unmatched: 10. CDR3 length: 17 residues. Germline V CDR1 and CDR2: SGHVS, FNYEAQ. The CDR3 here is CASSSAPTGGGTDTQYF. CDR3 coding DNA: TGTGCCAGCAGCTCAGCCCCAACAGGGGGAGGCACAGATACGCAGTATTTT.

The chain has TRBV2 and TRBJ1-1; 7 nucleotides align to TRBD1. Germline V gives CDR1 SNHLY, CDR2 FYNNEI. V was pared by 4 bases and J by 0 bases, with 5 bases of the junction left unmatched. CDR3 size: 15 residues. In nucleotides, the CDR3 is TGTGCCAGCAGTGGGTTCGGGACAGTGAACACTGAAGCTTTCTTT. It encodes CASSGFGTVNTEAFF.